This is a list of T cell receptor beta chains from one sample in a study of shared clonotypes between healthy human individuals. Some clones are missing from TCRdb's copy, which holds only in-frame ones; the method was immunoSEQ multiplex PCR. The sample comprises approximately 2.5 million clones, approximately 90% of which are singletons, and 0.14% rests with the top ten. What was sequenced was naive CD4+ T cells sorted from blood. These receptors originate from a man aged 18 to 29 in good health. CDR3s include the opening cysteine and the closing phenylalanine or tryptophan. The order of the fields is clone size, D gene, V gene, J gene, CDR3 DNA, CDR3 protein. The D gene is left open where the match is weak. Clone size is not always given. Where it is, it says once, few, many or a class for expanded clones.

>NA|NA|TRBV5-1|TRBJ2-2
TGCGCCAGCAGCTTGCCAACGCTTGCATTCTCCGGGGAGCTGTTTTTT
CASSLPTLAFSGELFF
>once|TRBD1|TRBV5-1|TRBJ2-7
TGCGCCAGCAGCTTGGCCGGACAGGGTATGTACGAGCAGTACTTC
CASSLAGQGMYEQYF
>NA|NA|TRBV2|TRBJ1-6
TGTGCCAGCAGTGATCTGGGGGCCAGTGTTGGGAATTCACCCCTCCACTTT
CASSDLGASVGNSPLHF
>NA|NA|TRBV25-1|TRBJ2-7
TGTGCCAGCAGTGGGAGCAAGGCCGAGCAGTACTTC
CASSGSKAEQYF
>NA|NA|TRBV5-4|TRBJ2-1
TGTGCCAGCAGCTTGCGGACTTCGTTGTTTGAGCAGTTCTTC
CASSLRTSLFEQFF
>NA|NA|TRBV7-2|TRBJ2-1
TGTGCCAGCAGCTCGGGATCTTACAATGAGCAGTTCTTC
CASSSGSYNEQFF
>NA|NA|TRBV30|TRBJ2-7
TGTGCCTGGGGTAATCAGTATGAGCAGTACTTC
CAWGNQYEQYF
>NA|TRBD2|TRBV10-2|TRBJ2-1
TGCGCCAGCAGTGAATTAGCGGGAAAAAGGTTCTTC
CASSELAGKRFF
>NA|NA|TRBV6-1|TRBJ1-3
TGTGCCAGCAAAAGAACAGGCTCTGGAAACACCATATATTTT
CASKRTGSGNTIYF
>NA|TRBD2|TRBV7-6|TRBJ2-5
TGTGCCAGCAGCGCTAGCGGCTCTAAGCCAGAGACCCAGTACTTC
CASSASGSKPETQYF
>NA|TRBD1|TRBV28|TRBJ1-4
TGTGCCAGCACCATAGCGGACAGGGTTAATGAAAAACTGTTTTTT
CASTIADRVNEKLFF
>NA|NA|TRBV6-6|TRBJ2-7
TGTGCCAGCAGTTACCCCGCGGACACTAACGGATACGAGCAGTACTTC
CASSYPADTNGYEQYF
>NA|NA|TRBV12-5|TRBJ2-7
TGTGCTAGTGGTGCCGGGACGGGCTCCTACGAGCAGTACTTC
CASGAGTGSYEQYF
>once|TRBD1|TRBV10-3|TRBJ1-6
TGTGCCATCAGTGAATCTACAGGGGTTAATTCACCCCTCCACTTT
CAISESTGVNSPLHF
>NA|NA|TRBV15|TRBJ1-1
TGTGCCACCAGCAGCCGGCGGGGGGTGAACACTGAAGCTTTCTTT
CATSSRRGVNTEAFF
>NA|NA|TRBV30|TRBJ1-3
TGTGCCTGGAGCGGGCACTCTGGAAACACCATATATTTT
CAWSGHSGNTIYF
>NA|TRBD1|TRBV27|TRBJ1-5
TGTGCCAGCAGTTCGACAGGGATAAGCAATCAGCCCCAGCATTTT
CASSSTGISNQPQHF
>NA|TRBD1|TRBV15|TRBJ1-3
TGTGCCACCAGCACCGGACAGGGGAAGTTAGGAAACACCATATATTTT
CATSTGQGKLGNTIYF
>NA|TRBD1|TRBV30|TRBJ1-2
TGTGCCTGGACCCAACGGACAGGAGATGGCTACACCTTC
CAWTQRTGDGYTF
>NA|NA|TRBV30|TRBJ2-7
TGTGCCTGGAGTGTAAGGGTGAGCGAGCAGTACTTC
CAWSVRVSEQYF
>NA|TRBD2|TRBV19|TRBJ2-6
TGTGCCAGCCCAACGGGACTAGCGGGGGGTTCCCTAAATTCTGGGGCCAACGTCCTGACTTTC
CASPTGLAGGSLNSGANVLTF
>NA|TRBD2|TRBV7-3|TRBJ2-3
TGTGCCAGCAGGTTAGCGGGGGGGCCTACAGATACGCAGTATTTT
CASRLAGGPTDTQYF
>NA|NA|TRBV19|TRBJ2-1
TGTGCCAGTAGTACGACTAGGTCGGCTGAGCAGTTCTTC
CASSTTRSAEQFF
>once|TRBD1|TRBV2|TRBJ2-5
TGTGCCAGCATTACAGGGGGTTGGGAGACCCAGTACTTC
CASITGGWETQYF
>NA|NA|TRBV28|TRBJ1-1
TGTGCCAGCAGTTTTCGGGCGGGGATGAACACTGAAGCTTTCTTT
CASSFRAGMNTEAFF
>once|NA|TRBV5-5|TRBJ1-1
TGTGCCAGCAGCTTGGGGCCCCCGACAGTGAACACTGAAGCTTTCTTT
CASSLGPPTVNTEAFF
>NA|TRBD2|TRBV19|TRBJ2-7
TGTGCCAGTAGACGGGAGGGGAGCTCCTACGAGCAGTACTTC
CASRREGSSYEQYF
>NA|TRBD2|TRBV11-2|TRBJ2-5
TGTGCCAGCAGCTTAGACCTAAGCACTAGCGAGGAGGGAGAGACCCAGTACTTC
CASSLDLSTSEEGETQYF
>NA|TRBD2|TRBV6-1|TRBJ2-1
TGTGCCAGCAGAGAAATTAGCGGGAGGGGTCGGGACAATGAGCAGTTCTTC
CASREISGRGRDNEQFF
>NA|TRBD1|TRBV13|TRBJ2-1
TGTGCCAGCAGCTTCGGACAGGGGGCGTCATATGAGCAGTTCTTC
CASSFGQGASYEQFF
>NA|NA|TRBV5-4|TRBJ2-3
TGTGCCAGCAGCATGGGCGGTTATACGCAGTATTTT
CASSMGGYTQYF
>NA|NA|TRBV6-5|TRBJ1-2
TGTGCCAGCAGTTACTCGGGGGGCGCGGATGGCTACACCTTC
CASSYSGGADGYTF
>NA|NA|TRBV5-1|TRBJ1-4
TGCGCCAGCAGCTTAGGCGCAACTAATGAAAAACTGTTTTTT
CASSLGATNEKLFF
>NA|TRBD1|TRBV4-1|TRBJ1-2
TGCGCCAGCAGCCCTTCAAGGACAGGGCACTATGGCTACACCTTC
CASSPSRTGHYGYTF
>NA|NA|TRBV4-2|TRBJ2-3
TGTGCCAGCAGCCAAAGAAGGGACAGCACAGATACGCAGTATTTT
CASSQRRDSTDTQYF
>NA|NA|TRBV7-2|TRBJ1-5
TGTGCCAGCAGCTTAGCGGGGATCCGGGATCAGCCCCAGCATTTT
CASSLAGIRDQPQHF
>NA|NA|TRBV19|TRBJ1-2
TGTGCCAGTAGTCTCCGACAGTACTCCGGTAACTATGGCTACACCTTC
CASSLRQYSGNYGYTF
>NA|TRBD1|TRBV19|TRBJ1-6
TGTGCCAGTGGGCCCTGGGACAGGGCAGGGAATTCACCCCTCCACTTT
CASGPWDRAGNSPLHF
>NA|NA|TRBV10-2|TRBJ1-5
TGCGCCAGCAGTGACCGACAGATCGGTCAGCCCCAGCATTTT
CASSDRQIGQPQHF
>NA|TRBD1|TRBV6-5|TRBJ2-4
TGTGCCAGCAGTTCGACAGGGGTGGGAAACATTCAGTACTTC
CASSSTGVGNIQYF
>NA|NA|TRBV10-2|TRBJ1-1
TGCGCCAGCAGTCCCCAGGGTAACACTGAAGCTTTCTTT
CASSPQGNTEAFF
>NA|TRBD2|TRBV5-6|TRBJ2-3
TGTGCCAGCACCCTAACGACTAGCAGCACAGATACGCAGTATTTT
CASTLTTSSTDTQYF
>NA|NA|TRBV7-7|TRBJ2-3
TGTGCTAGCAGCTTAACAGGGGGGGGCACAGATACGCAGTATTTT
CASSLTGGGTDTQYF
>NA|TRBD1|TRBV6-6|TRBJ2-7
TGTGCCAGCAGGAGGACAGGGAATACCTACGAGCAGTACTTC
CASRRTGNTYEQYF
>NA|NA|TRBV5-1|TRBJ2-2
TGCGCCAGCTCCTTGGGGGGGACAGCCACCGGGGAGCTGTTTTTT
CASSLGGTATGELFF
>once|NA|TRBV6-1|TRBJ2-1
TGTGCCAGCAGTGAAGCGCGACGGGGGGCTTACAATGAGCAGTTCTTC
CASSEARRGAYNEQFF
>NA|NA|TRBV4-1|TRBJ1-2
TGCGCCAGCAGCCAAGTCATCGGGTTTGGTGGTGGCTACACCTTC
CASSQVIGFGGGYTF
>NA|NA|TRBV7-2|TRBJ2-7
TGTGCCAGCAGCGTTTCCGCGGGCACTGACTCCTACGAGCAGTACTTC
CASSVSAGTDSYEQYF
>NA|NA|TRBV6-5|TRBJ1-2
TGTGCCAGCATCGCGGCAGGGTTCTATGGCTACACCTTC
CASIAAGFYGYTF
>NA|NA|TRBV19|TRBJ2-2
TGTGCCAGTAGTATCGGAGTTAACACCGGGGAGCTGTTTTTT
CASSIGVNTGELFF
>NA|NA|TRBV6-1|TRBJ2-5
TGTGCCAGCAGTGCAAGACTGCTCCAAGAGACCCAGTACTTC
CASSARLLQETQYF
>few|NA|TRBV7-2|TRBJ2-5
TGTGCCAGCAGCTCAGGGTCCTGGGAGACCCAGTACTTC
CASSSGSWETQYF
>NA|NA|TRBV2|TRBJ1-4
TGTGCCAGCAGTGACCCGCAGTTCAATGAAAAACTGTTTTTT
CASSDPQFNEKLFF
>NA|NA|TRBV7-2|TRBJ2-5
TGTGCCAGCAGCCTAACCGGGGTCGGCGAGACCCAGTACTTC
CASSLTGVGETQYF
>NA|NA|TRBV10-3|TRBJ1-1
TGTGCCATCAGGAGGTCAGAAAACACTGAAGCTTTCTTT
CAIRRSENTEAFF
>NA|TRBD1|TRBV25-1|TRBJ1-2
TGTGCCAGCAGTGAGGGGGGACAGGGGGCGAACTATGGCTACACCTTC
CASSEGGQGANYGYTF